Described below is a single TCR beta chain sequence and its context. The antigen is not known. TCRdb keeps only in-frame clones here, not all; method: immunoSEQ multiplex PCR. The data hold fewer than 30,000 clones, with roughly 85% observed a single time. Germline assignment: CDR1 MNHEY and CDR2 SMNVEV (reference sequence). The CDR3 runs to 15 residues. V was clipped by 6 bases and J by 1 base; unmatched bases: 8. The sample belongs to a study of OX40 agonist ivuxolimab in advanced cancers. Whole-study findings and limits: Clonal expansion among partial responders at 0.1-3.0 mg/kg ranked near the lowest. Both CD4+ and CD8+ T cell populations in blood had undergone clonal expansion by week 6 at 0.1 to 3.0 mg/kg.

This receptor was taken from an adult with an advanced solid tumor such as melanoma, head and neck, liver or kidney cancer. The chain recombines TRBV27 with TRBJ2-7, with 8 positions matching TRBD2. The material sequenced was CD4+ or CD8+ T cells sorted from blood, taken in a trial of the OX40 agonist ivuxolimab. The DNA of the CDR3 is TGTGCCAGCAGCCTTGGGGCGGGGGGATCCTACGAGCAGTACTTC. It specifies CASSLGAGGSYEQYF.